Presented here are 27 T cell receptor beta chains from one specimen sequenced in a study of T cells in Graves' hyperthyroidism and ophthalmopathy. RNA transcripts served as the template for amplifying TCR beta CDR3 regions. First-round RT-PCR of the TCR CDR3 relied on the HTBI primer set. TCRdb reanalysed the multiplex PCR reads using MiXCR and keeps one entry per CDR3 protein. The data hold over 300,000 distinct CDR3 sequences, with approximately 13% observed a single time. The sequencing input was blood. All receptors come from a woman aged 40 to 55 with Graves' ophthalmopathy.

The rearrangement joins TRBV19 to TRBJ1-1; 8 bases agree with TRBD1. V was clipped by 5 bases and J by 5 bases; unmatched bases: 7. The CDR3 loop spans 14 amino acids. The germline gives CDR1 LNHDA, CDR2 SQIVND (reference sequence). The CDR3 protein is CASSARQGRTEAFF. The DNA for the CDR3 is TGTGCCAGTAGTGCCCGACAGGGGCGGACTGAAGCTTTCTTT.

A few counts support this clonotype. The genes are TRBV5-1 and TRBJ1-5; D is ambiguous. V was trimmed by 0 bases and J by 13 bases, leaving 20 bases between them. This CDR3 is built from 15 residues. In germline, CDR1 is SGHRS, CDR2 YFSETQ. In DNA form, the CDR3 reads TGCGCCAGCAGCTTGGCAGGCGGGCCTCAAGATCAACAGCATTTT. Residues: CASSLAGGPQDQQHF.

This clonotype occurred many times. The J gene is TRBJ2-1, the V gene TRBV12-3 or TRBV12-4, with 14 bases aligning to TRBD2. CDR3 length: 16 amino acids. The ends lost 6 bases at V and 10 bases at J; junction bases unmatched: 11. The CDR3 nucleotides read TGTGCCAGCAGGACTAGCGGGGGGGCCTTTCCGCTCGAGCAGTTCTTC. Translation gives CASRTSGGAFPLEQFF.

This chain connects TRBV6-6 to TRBJ2-7, with TRBD1 identical over 8 bases. Germline CDR1 is MNHNY and CDR2 is SVGAGI (reference sequence). This CDR3 spans 16 amino acids. J was trimmed by 4 bases and V by 0 bases; bases with no gene match: 8. CDR3 DNA sequence: TGTGCCAGCAGTTACTCAGGTACAGGGGGAAGTTACGAGCAGTACTTC. As protein: CASSYSGTGGSYEQYF.

This clonotype showed up many times. V gene TRBV6-2 or TRBV6-3 combines with J gene TRBJ2-7, with 11 bases aligning to TRBD2. Per the germline V gene, CDR1 is MNHEY and CDR2 is SVGEGT. This CDR3 has 14 amino acids. J lost 2 bases, V lost 7 bases, and 4 bases had no gene match. CDR3 residues: CASIGSGRAYEQYF. DNA for the CDR3: TGTGCCAGCATTGGTAGCGGGAGGGCCTACGAGCAGTACTTC.

This clonotype was found many times. The rearrangement links TRBV9 to TRBJ2-3; tentative D call: TRBD2 (5 bases). This CDR3 comprises 15 residues. Per the germline V gene, CDR1 is SGDLS and CDR2 is YYNGEE. Trimming left V 3 bases short and J 7 bases short, with 18 bases between. The CDR3 DNA sequence: TGTGCCAGCAGCGGGGGTGGCTCCCGAGGGCATACGCAGTATTTT. Translation gives CASSGGGSRGHTQYF.

Many counts were recorded for this clonotype. CDR3 coding DNA: TGTGCCAGCAGCTCATCCCTTTTCGCTTTCTTT. Translation: CASSSSLFAFF. This sequence joins TRBV7-2 and TRBJ1-1; no firm D call. The CDR3 consists of 11 residues. The germline V and J ends were trimmed by 4 bases and 11 bases, with 11 bases remaining between them. Germline V gene lookup returns CDR1 SGHTA and CDR2 FQGNSA. Together with reference TRBV7-2 and TRBJ1-1, the CDR3 gives the full variable domain: GAGVSQSPSNKVTEKGKDVELRCDPISGHTALYWYRQSLGQGLEFLIYFQGNSAPDKSGLPSDRFSAERTGGSVSTLTIQRTQQEDSAVYLCASSSSLFAFFGQGTRLTVV.

This clonotype was counted at least ten times. The chain carries TRBV3-1 and TRBJ1-2; D is unresolved. V dropped 1 base and J dropped 4 bases, with 10 bases sitting between them. The CDR3 is 14 amino acids. The germline V gene has CDR1 LGHDT and CDR2 YNNKEL (reference sequence). The CDR3 nucleotides are TGTGCCAGCAGCCAAGGTGCCCGCGGCTATGGCTACACCTTC. It specifies CASSQGARGYGYTF.

In this sample, this clonotype turned up a few times. The genes are TRBV5-4 and TRBJ2-1, with 8 bases identical to TRBD2. This CDR3 has 16 residues. V lost 3 bases and J lost 4; bases outside the gene matches: 9. CDR1 is SGHNT and CDR2 is YYREEE in the germline V gene (reference sequence). The CDR3 nucleotides are TGTGCCAGCAGCTCGAGGACGGGAGGGCTTTACAATGAGCAGTTCTTC. Translation gives CASSSRTGGLYNEQFF.

The genes are TRBV6-1 and TRBJ1-3; D may be TRBD1 (5 bases). The CDR3 has 15 amino acids. V was clipped by 5 bases and J by 0 bases, with 11 bases between them. Germline V gene sequence: CDR1 MNHNS, CDR2 SASEGT. CDR3 protein: CASSTGPVSGNTIYF. For the CDR3, the DNA is TGTGCCAGCAGTACGGGACCGGTCTCTGGAAACACCATATATTTT.

This clonotype has at least ten counts. V gene TRBV20-1 combines with J gene TRBJ1-3, with unresolved D. V was pared by 6 bases and J by 1 base, with 13 bases between. The CDR3 contains 14 residues. Germline loops: CDR1 DFQATT, CDR2 SNEGSKA (reference sequence). In DNA form, the CDR3 reads TGCAGTGCGGTGAACAGCGCTTCTGGAAACACCATATATTTT. Translating gives CSAVNSASGNTIYF.

This clonotype was seen a handful of times. The CDR3 is CSANREESGYGYTF. CDR3 in DNA: TGCAGTGCAAACCGGGAGGAATCCGGCTATGGCTACACCTTC. The genes are TRBV20-1 and TRBJ1-2; D unresolved. Trimming cost V 6 bases and J 4 bases, with 18 bases left between them. This CDR3 contains 14 residues. CDR1 is DFQATT, CDR2 SNEGSKA, per germline (reference sequence).

V gene TRBV7-8 combines with J gene TRBJ2-1, with 10 bases matching TRBD2. From germline, CDR1 is SGHVS and CDR2 FQNEAQ. The junction had 11 bases not matched to a gene; V was cut back by 3 bases and J by 6 bases. CDR3 length: 17 residues. This chain's CDR3 is CASSFPTLAGEVNEQFF. DNA for the CDR3: TGTGCCAGCAGCTTCCCAACCCTAGCGGGAGAAGTCAATGAGCAGTTCTTC.

In this sample, this clonotype turned up many times. V and J are TRBV20-1 and TRBJ2-7, with 9 bases matching TRBD2. The CDR3 has 18 residues. Per germline, CDR1 DFQATT and CDR2 SNEGSKA (reference sequence). Losses at the gene ends were 1 base for V and 6 bases for J; bases not matched to a gene: 19. The CDR3 sequence is CSARAHASGLAGSREQYF. As DNA, the CDR3 is TGCAGTGCTAGAGCCCATGCTTCCGGTCTAGCGGGAAGTCGCGAGCAGTACTTC.

This clonotype was seen repeatedly, ten times or more. The CDR3 region has the DNA TGTGCCATCAGAGGGACAGACACAGATACGCAGTATTTT. As protein: CAIRGTDTDTQYF. This rearrangement joins TRBV10-3 to TRBJ2-3; 7 bases match TRBD1. The CDR3 runs to 13 residues. Unmatched junction bases numbered 2, after V lost 6 bases and J lost 2 bases. Germline-derived CDR1 and CDR2 are ENHRY and SYGVKD.

In this sample, this clonotype turned up many times. V gene TRBV27 combines with J gene TRBJ2-5, with unresolved D. In germline, CDR1 is MNHEY, CDR2 SMNVEV (reference sequence). Trimming removed 6 bases at V and 7 bases at J, with 15 bases between. This CDR3 region has 13 residues. Here the CDR3 DNA reads TGTGCCAGCAGCATGCCAGGTTGGGGGACCCAGTACTTC. Encoded protein: CASSMPGWGTQYF.

This clonotype came up many times. The chain uses TRBV6-1 and TRBJ1-5; 7 nucleotides match TRBD1. The germline CDR1 and CDR2 sequences are MNHNS and SASEGT. V lost 0 bases and J lost 7; bases outside the gene matches: 9. The length of the CDR3 is 16 residues. CDR3 residues: CASSEATGRSGQPQHF. As DNA, the CDR3 is TGTGCCAGCAGTGAAGCGACAGGGCGGTCGGGACAGCCCCAGCATTTT.

This clonotype was counted a few times. The chain has TRBV3-1 and TRBJ2-2; no clear D gene. The CDR3 covers 13 residues. V lost 5 bases and J 8 bases, leaving 12 bases between the germline ends. CDR1 and CDR2 (germline): LGHDT, YNNKEL (reference sequence). The CDR3 nucleotides are TGTGCCAGCAGCTTCAGGTCATCGGGGGAGCTGTTTTTT. Translating gives CASSFRSSGELFF.

Remarks on this clonotype: A much larger clone sits a single nucleotide away, making a read error possible. The rearrangement joins TRBV27 to TRBJ2-1; perhaps D is TRBD1 or TRBD2 (5 bases each). The CDR3 loop spans 15 amino acids. Germline CDR1 reads MNHEY; CDR2 reads SMNVEV (reference sequence). The CDR3 reads CARRAGSSSYNEQFF. In nucleotides, the CDR3 is TGTGCCCGCAGGGCGGGTTCAAGCTCCTACAATGAGCAGTTCTTC.

As for this clonotype: One base away lies a much larger clone, so this may be a sequencing read error. The rearrangement links TRBV2 to TRBJ1-4; possible D gene TRBD1, 5 bases. This CDR3 is 13 amino acids long. Germline V gives CDR1 SNHLY, CDR2 FYNNEI. Here the CDR3 DNA reads TGTGCCAGCAACGAGGGGTGGAACGAAAAACCGTTTTTT. This sequence encodes CASNEGWNEKPFF.

This clonotype was seen repeatedly, ten times or more. The rearrangement uses TRBV2 and TRBJ1-2; no firm D call. V was pared by 2 bases and J by 6 bases, with 10 bases between. The CDR3 loop spans 13 amino acids. CDR1 is SNHLY and CDR2 is FYNNEI in the germline V gene. The CDR3 loop is CASSEQRYDGYTF. As DNA, the CDR3 is TGTGCCAGCAGTGAACAGAGATACGATGGCTACACCTTC.

This clonotype was seen repeatedly, ten times or more. The chain joins TRBV13 to TRBJ2-1; TRBD1 aligns across 7 bases. The CDR3 is 16 amino acids. V trimming: 7 bases; J trimming: 7 bases; junction bases outside the gene matches: 16. Germline CDR1 PRHDT, CDR2 FYEKMQ (reference sequence). The CDR3 sequence is CASTSTGTGTDNEQFF. The CDR3, as DNA: TGTGCCAGCACCTCAACCGGAACCGGGACAGATAATGAGCAGTTCTTC.

In its sample, this clonotype was seen a few times. V and J are TRBV3-1 and TRBJ2-5, with 10 positions matching TRBD1. CDR1 is LGHDT and CDR2 is YNNKEL in the germline V gene (reference sequence). The trim removed 3 bases at V and 5 bases at J, leaving 9 bases unmatched. The CDR3 is 16 amino acids. The CDR3 region has the DNA TGTGCCAGCAGCCACCCTGGGGGGACAGGGGAGGAGACCCAGTACTTC. This sequence encodes CASSHPGGTGEETQYF.

This clonotype was counted between two and nine times. At one end the junction does not follow the germline gene, possibly because of a read error. The chain is built from TRBV7-2 and TRBJ2-7; weak D call: TRBD1 (5 bases). Germline values: CDR1 SGHTA, CDR2 FQGNSA. The CDR3 contains 14 residues. CDR3 region: CASSLVRGGYGQYF. The CDR3 bases are TGTGCCAGCAGCTTAGTTAGGGGTGGGTACGGGCAGTACTTC.

This clonotype was recorded at least ten times. J is TRBJ1-1 and V is TRBV7-8, with 7 bases lining up with TRBD1. With V trimmed by 5 bases and J by 4 bases, 4 bases remained unmatched. This CDR3 is built from 13 residues. The germline CDR1 and CDR2 sequences are SGHVS and FQNEAQ. In nucleotides, the CDR3 is TGTGCCAGCAGCGCCAGGGGGGCCACTGAAGCTTTCTTT. Encoded protein: CASSARGATEAFF. Supplemented by reference TRBV7-8 and TRBJ1-1, the full variable domain reads GAGVSQSPRYKVAKRGQDVALRCDPISGHVSLFWYQQALGQGPEFLTYFQNEAQLDKSGLPSDRFFAERPEGSVSTLKIQRTQQEDSAVYLCASSARGATEAFFGQGTRLTVV.

At least ten counts were recorded for this clonotype. The chain carries TRBV10-3 and TRBJ1-1; D remains ambiguous. Germline V gives CDR1 ENHRY, CDR2 SYGVKD. CDR3 length equals 14 residues. V lost 3 bases and J 1 base, leaving 9 bases between the germline ends. The CDR3 loop reads CAISEVTTNTEAFF. CDR3 coding DNA: TGTGCCATCAGTGAAGTCACAACGAACACTGAAGCTTTCTTT.

This clonotype was counted between two and nine times. J is TRBJ2-1 and V is TRBV15; the D call may be TRBD1 or TRBD2 (5 bases each). Germline V gives CDR1 LNHNV, CDR2 YYDKDF (reference sequence). This CDR3 region has 13 residues. Between the trimmed V and J ends, which lost 1 base and 4 bases, there was a span of 5 bases. CDR3 sequence reads: CATSRGGYNEQFF. In nucleotides, the CDR3 is TGTGCCACCAGCAGAGGGGGGTACAATGAGCAGTTCTTC.